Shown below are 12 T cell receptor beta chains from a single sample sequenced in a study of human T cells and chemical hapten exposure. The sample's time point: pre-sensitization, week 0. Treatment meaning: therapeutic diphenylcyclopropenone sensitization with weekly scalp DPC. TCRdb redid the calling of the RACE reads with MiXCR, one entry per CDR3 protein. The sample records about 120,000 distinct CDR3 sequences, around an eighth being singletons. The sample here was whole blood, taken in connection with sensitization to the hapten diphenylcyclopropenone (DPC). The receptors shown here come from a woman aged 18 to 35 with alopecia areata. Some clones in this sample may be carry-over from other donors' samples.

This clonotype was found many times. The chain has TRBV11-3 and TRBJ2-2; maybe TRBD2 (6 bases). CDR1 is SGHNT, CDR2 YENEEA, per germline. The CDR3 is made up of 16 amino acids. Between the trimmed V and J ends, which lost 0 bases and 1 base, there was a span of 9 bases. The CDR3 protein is CASSLDRGMNTGELFF. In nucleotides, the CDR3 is TGTGCCAGCAGCTTAGACCGGGGGATGAACACCGGGGAGCTGTTTTTT.

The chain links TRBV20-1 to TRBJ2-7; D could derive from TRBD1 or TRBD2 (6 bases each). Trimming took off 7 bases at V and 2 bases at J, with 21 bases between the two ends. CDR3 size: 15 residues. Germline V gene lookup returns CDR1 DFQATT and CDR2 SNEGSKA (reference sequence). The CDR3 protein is CSVRRGPGGTYEQYF. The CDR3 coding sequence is TGCAGTGTCCGAAGGGGCCCCGGGGGCACCTACGAGCAGTACTTC.

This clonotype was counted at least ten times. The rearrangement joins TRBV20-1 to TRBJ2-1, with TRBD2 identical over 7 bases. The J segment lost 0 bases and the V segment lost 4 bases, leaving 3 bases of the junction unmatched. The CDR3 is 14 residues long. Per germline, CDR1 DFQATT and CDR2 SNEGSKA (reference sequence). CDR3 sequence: CSAIGGSSYNEQFF. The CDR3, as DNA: TGCAGTGCTATAGGCGGGAGCTCCTACAATGAGCAGTTCTTC.

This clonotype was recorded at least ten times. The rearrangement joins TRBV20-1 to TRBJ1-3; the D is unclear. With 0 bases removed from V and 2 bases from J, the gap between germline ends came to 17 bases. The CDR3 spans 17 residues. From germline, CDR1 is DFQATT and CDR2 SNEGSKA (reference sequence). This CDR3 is CSARERAPPRTGNTIYF. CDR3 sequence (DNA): TGCAGTGCTAGAGAGAGGGCTCCCCCTCGGACTGGAAACACCATATATTTT.

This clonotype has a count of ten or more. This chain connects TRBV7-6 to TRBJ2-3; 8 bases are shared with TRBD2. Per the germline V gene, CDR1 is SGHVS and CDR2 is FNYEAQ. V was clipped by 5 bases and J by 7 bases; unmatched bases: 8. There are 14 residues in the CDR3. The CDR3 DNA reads TGTGCCAGCAGCCAGGGGACTAGAAGTAATACGCAGTATTTT. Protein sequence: CASSQGTRSNTQYF.

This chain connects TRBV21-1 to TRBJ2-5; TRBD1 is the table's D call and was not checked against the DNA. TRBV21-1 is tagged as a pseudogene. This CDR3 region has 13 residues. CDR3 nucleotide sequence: TGTGCCAGCAGCAAACCATGGGGCGAGACCCAGTACTTC. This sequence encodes CASSKPWGETQYF.

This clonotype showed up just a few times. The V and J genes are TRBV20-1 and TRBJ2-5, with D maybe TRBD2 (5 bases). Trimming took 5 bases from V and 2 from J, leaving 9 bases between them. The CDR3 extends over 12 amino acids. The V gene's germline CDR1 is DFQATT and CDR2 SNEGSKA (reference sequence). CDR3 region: CSALAFQETQYF. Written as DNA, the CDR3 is TGCAGTGCTCTAGCTTTTCAAGAGACCCAGTACTTC.

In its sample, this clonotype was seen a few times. CDR3 protein: CASSADWNTGELFF. The DNA of the CDR3 is TGTGCCAGCAGCGCTGACTGGAACACCGGGGAGCTGTTTTTT. This rearrangement joins TRBV9 to TRBJ2-2; D is unresolved. The CDR3 length is 14 residues. The germline gives CDR1 SGDLS, CDR2 YYNGEE. V was trimmed by 3 bases and J by 1 base, leaving 7 bases between them.

DNA of the CDR3: TGTGCCAGCAGCCCCCACCTAGCGGGACACAATGAGCAGTACTTC. It specifies CASSPHLAGHNEQYF. The chain is built from TRBV7-3 and TRBJ2-1; TRBD2 matches 9 bases. The DNA end favors TRBJ2-7, so the J call may be wrong. The germline gives CDR1 SGHTA, CDR2 FQGTGA. The CDR3 is 15 amino acids.

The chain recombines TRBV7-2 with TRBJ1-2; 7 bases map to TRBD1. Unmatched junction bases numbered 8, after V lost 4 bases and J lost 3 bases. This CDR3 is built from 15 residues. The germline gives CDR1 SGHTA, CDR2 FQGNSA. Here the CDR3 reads CASSSQTGQHYGYTF. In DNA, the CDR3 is TGTGCCAGCAGCTCACAGACAGGGCAGCACTATGGCTACACCTTC.

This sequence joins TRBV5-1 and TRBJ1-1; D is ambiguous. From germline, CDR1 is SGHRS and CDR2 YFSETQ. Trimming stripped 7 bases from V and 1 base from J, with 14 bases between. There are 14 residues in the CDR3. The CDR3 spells CASRRADTNTEAFF. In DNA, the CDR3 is TGCGCCAGCCGCCGGGCTGATACGAACACTGAAGCTTTCTTT.

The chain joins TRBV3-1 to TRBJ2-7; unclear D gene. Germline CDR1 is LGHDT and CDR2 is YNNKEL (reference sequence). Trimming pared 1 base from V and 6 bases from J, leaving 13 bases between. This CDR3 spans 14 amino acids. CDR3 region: CASSQVRQRGEQYF. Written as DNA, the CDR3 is TGTGCCAGCAGCCAAGTCAGGCAGAGAGGCGAGCAGTACTTC.